Listed here is a single T cell receptor (beta chain). Its antigen is unknown. The entry originates in a study of Ad26.COV2.S vaccination and SARS-CoV-2 variants. Findings of the study overall: Measures of TCR breadth and depth may have fallen short of total T cell responses. Vaccine and placebo recipients had similar non-spike TCR breadth. Marked by substantial breadth, spike-specific CD8+ and CD4+ T cell responses were reportedly seen after vaccination.

Produced via immunoSEQ multiplex PCR; TCRdb's table is partial and in-frame only. In the table there are some 350,000 clones, 92% of which are singletons. Sequences were derived from peripheral blood, sampled after recovery from COVID-19. This TCR came from a human donor who had recovered from COVID-19.

The CDR3 is CASSEARTANTEAFF. The CDR3 DNA reads TGTGCCAGCAGTGAAGCGAGGACAGCGAACACTGAAGCTTTCTTT. J is TRBJ1-1 and V is TRBV2; possibly TRBD1 for D (6 bases). Trimming took 0 bases from V and 1 from J, leaving 9 bases between them. This CDR3 contains 15 residues. Germline CDR1 SNHLY, CDR2 FYNNEI.